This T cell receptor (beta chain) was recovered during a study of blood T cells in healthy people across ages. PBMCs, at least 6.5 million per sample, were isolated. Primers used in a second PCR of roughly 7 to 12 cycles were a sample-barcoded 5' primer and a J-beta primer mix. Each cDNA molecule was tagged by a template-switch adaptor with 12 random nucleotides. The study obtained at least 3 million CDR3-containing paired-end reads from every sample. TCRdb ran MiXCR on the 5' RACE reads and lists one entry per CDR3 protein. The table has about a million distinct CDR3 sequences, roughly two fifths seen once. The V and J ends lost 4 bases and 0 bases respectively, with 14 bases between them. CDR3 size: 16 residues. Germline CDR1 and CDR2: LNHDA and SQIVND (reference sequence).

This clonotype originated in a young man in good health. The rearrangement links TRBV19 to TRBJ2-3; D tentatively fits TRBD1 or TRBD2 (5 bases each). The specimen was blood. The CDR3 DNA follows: TGTGCCAGTAGTACCCTCCGGGGCACTAGCACAGATACGCAGTATTTT. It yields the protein CASSTLRGTSTDTQYF.